This TCR beta chain is from a study of Graves' ophthalmopathy and Graves' hyperthyroidism (dated by TCRdb to 2016 to 2018). With regard to the full study: Hyperthyroidism was defined as stable when no progression to ophthalmopathy occurred within 18 months of follow-up. TCR beta repertoire signatures were used to distinguish Graves' ophthalmopathy from Graves' hyperthyroidism and to predict progression to ophthalmopathy. In total, 120 to 150 blood samples were TCR-sequenced: roughly 45 ophthalmopathy, some 75 hyperthyroidism and some 17 hyperthyroidism-to-ophthalmopathy patients. To explore V-J signatures that separate ophthalmopathy from hyperthyroidism, a discovery set of about 96 patients was enrolled, consisting of 40 to 45 with ophthalmopathy and around 57 with stable hyperthyroidism. For independent validation, a separate cohort was made up of approximately 18 hyperthyroidism patients plus 17 patients who later progressed from hyperthyroidism to ophthalmopathy. T-cell repertoires of thyroid tissue and blood were compared in several hyperthyroidism patients. Once sampling was done, hyperthyroidism patients were given methimazole at a starting dose of 30 mg daily, while ophthalmopathy patients were given high-dose intravenous methylprednisolone. Summary of the overall study and its limitations: In validation, the model predicted ophthalmopathy progression with about 70% sensitivity and about 73% specificity; more than ten predicted patients were CT-confirmed with GO in a median of approximately 6.2 months. No statistical method was used to set the sample size in advance, and the investigators knew which group each participant was assigned to. In cross-validation, the 13-signature model distinguished ophthalmopathy from stable hyperthyroidism with about 90% sensitivity and around 81% specificity, and in the test set the corresponding values were roughly 80% and 76%. Among expanded thyroid clonotypes with frequency above 0.001, most also showed up in blood, which suggests that blood repertoires may reflect the thyroid immune response.

Hyperthyroidism patients were newly diagnosed, with disease duration under 2 months, and aged 18 to 65 years. Anyone with other autoimmune diseases, uncontrolled infections, pregnancy or lactation was excluded from the study. Clinical symptoms, serum thyroxine, TRAb, thyroid ultrasound and orbital computed tomography were used for diagnosis. Trizol reagent was used to extract the total RNA, and its quality was then checked on an Agilent 2100 Bioanalyzer. This clonotype was counted many times. Its antigen has not been determined. Qualities for individual bases were not recorded, and no much larger clone is one base off. TCR beta CDR3 regions were amplified from RNA transcripts for repertoire sequencing. A first-round RT-PCR used HTBI primers with the Qiagen OneStep RT-PCR kit, followed by a second-round multiplex PCR, size selection and purification. Sequencing of the libraries was carried out on an Illumina HiSeq2000 in paired-end mode with 100 bp reads. The paper's processing steps were these. SOAPnuke was used to process the reads, removing any read that contained adapters or uncalled bases, had a mean Phred below 15, or lacked an exact match to the constant primer or identifier. COPE v1.2.5 was used to merge the high-quality paired reads. Clonotypes were defined as unique nucleotide sequences and were aligned to IMGT TRB V, D and J references using MiTCR v1.1. Only V-J combinations with frequency above 0.0001 were analysed, covering over 99% of repertoires. For each V-J combination, a TCR clonal expansion and chaos score was defined as the ratio of F50 clonal expansion to chaos observed in the TCRdist matrix. Welch's t-statistics and random forest were used to reduce the features to about a dozen V-J combinations, which were then used as input to a naive Bayes classifier. The Morisita-Horn index was used to measure how similar the thyroid and blood repertoires were. The raw public reads went through TCRdb reprocessing: fastp at Q25, MiXCR clone calling, in-frame beta chains kept. Rows are combined by CDR3 protein, so each entry shows the most common genes and DNA. The V and J calls and clone size are TCRdb's, not the authors'. Counted in this sample were over a million distinct CDR3 sequences; about 35% of them appeared once. The ten biggest clones cover over 8.5% of the sample.

The CDR3 has 13 amino acids, counting the end cysteine and phenylalanine. Just the 39-base CDR3 DNA is kept, in frame starting at base 1. V loses 3 bases of germline sequence and J loses 3 bases, and the interval between the two ends is 9 bases. The CDR1 and CDR2 encoded by the germline V gene are ENHRY and SYGVKD. The chain couples TRBV10-3 to TRBJ2-7; tentative D gene TRBD1, with 5 bases matching. The sequencing input was peripheral blood or thyroid tissue (not recorded which). This TCR came from an adult man with Graves' hyperthyroidism. The nucleotide sequence reads as follows: TGTGCCATCAGTGAAGTACAGGTCTACGAGCAGTACTTC. The resulting protein is CAISEVQVYEQYF.